This passage covers 10 T cell receptor beta chains from one sample sequenced in a study of neoadjuvant anti-PD-1 for oral cavity cancer. Sample time point: after neoadjuvant nivolumab, at surgical resection. Data came from immunoSEQ multiplex PCR; TCRdb stores just in-frame clones and leaves some out. The repertoire holds about 14,000 clones, roughly three quarters seen once, with 2% to 2.5% in the top ten. The sequencing used PBMCs, collected after nivolumab (anti-PD-1) treatment. All receptors come from a person between 40 and 85 years old with oral cavity squamous cell carcinoma.

J is TRBJ1-1 and V is TRBV2, with no clear D. The V end was cut by 9 bases, the J end by 0 bases, with 11 bases between. CDR3 length equals 13 residues. Germline V CDR1 and CDR2: SNHLY, FYNNEI. CDR3 in amino acids: CASTYTMNTEAFF. In nucleotides, the CDR3 is TGTGCCAGTACTTACACAATGAACACTGAAGCTTTCTTT.

The chain uses TRBV28 and TRBJ2-2, with 13 bases aligning to TRBD2. This CDR3 comprises 18 residues. Germline V lookup: CDR1 MDHEN, CDR2 SYDVKM. V gave up 4 bases and J gave up 6 bases; unmatched junction bases: 11. The CDR3 DNA is TGTGCCAGCAGTTACGCCGGACTAGCGGGAGTAAGTGCCGGGGAGCTGTTTTTT. Its translation: CASSYAGLAGVSAGELFF.

The chain links TRBV11-2 to TRBJ2-2; tentative D call: TRBD2 (5 bases). The CDR3 loop spans 14 amino acids. V lost 2 bases and J lost 6, with 10 bases in between. Germline loops: CDR1 SGHAT, CDR2 FQNNGV. CDR3 bases: TGTGCCAGCAGCTTAATTCGCGGGTCCGGGGAGCTGTTTTTT. Amino acid sequence: CASSLIRGSGELFF.

The chain has TRBV7-3 and TRBJ1-1; D may be TRBD1 (5 bases). The CDR3 has 15 amino acids. In germline, CDR1 is SGHTA, CDR2 FQGTGA. Between the trimmed V and J ends, which lost 4 bases and 4 bases, there was a span of 16 bases. The CDR3 spells CASSSTGRWGTEAFF. CDR3 nucleotide sequence: TGTGCCAGCAGCTCAACGGGACGGTGGGGCACTGAAGCTTTCTTT. Together with reference TRBV7-3 and TRBJ1-1, the CDR3 gives the full variable domain: GAGVSQTPSNKVTEKGKYVELRCDPISGHTALYWYRQSLGQGPEFLIYFQGTGAADDSGLPNDRFFAVRPEGSVSTLKIQRTERGDSAVYLCASSSTGRWGTEAFFGQGTRLTVV.

In regard to this clone: One junction end does not reproduce the germline sequence, and a read error may be involved. The chain couples TRBV5-4 to TRBJ2-7, with 8 bases fitting TRBD2. Germline V gene sequence: CDR1 SGHNT, CDR2 YYREEE (reference sequence). The CDR3 runs to 14 residues. CDR3 in amino acids: CASSLAGGGRPSDF. CDR3 coding DNA: TGTGCCAGCAGCTTGGCAGGCGGCGGGAGGCCATCCGACTTC. The full variable domain, rest sourced from reference TRBV5-4 and TRBJ2-7, is ETGVTQSPTHLIKTRGQQVTLRCSSQSGHNTVSWYQQALGQGPQFIFQYYREEENGRGNFPPRFSGLQFPNYSSELNVNALELDDSALYLCASSLAGGGRPSDFGPGTRLTVT.

This chain connects TRBV2 to TRBJ2-1; D is perhaps TRBD2 (6 bases). Trimming cost V 6 bases and J 3 bases, with 18 bases left between them. The length of the CDR3 is 16 residues. CDR1 SNHLY and CDR2 FYNNEI come from the germline V gene. The chain's CDR3 is CASRERRAFFYNEQFF. The CDR3, as DNA: TGTGCCAGCAGAGAGAGGAGGGCCTTCTTCTACAATGAGCAGTTCTTC.

This rearrangement joins TRBV5-8 to TRBJ2-7; D is possibly TRBD2 (5 bases). There are 15 residues in the CDR3. Germline V CDR1 and CDR2: SGHTS, YDEGEE. Between the trimmed V and J ends, which lost 2 bases and 0 bases, there was a span of 12 bases. CDR3 region: CASSLYSGYSYEQYF. The DNA of the CDR3 is TGTGCCAGCAGCTTATACAGCGGCTACTCCTACGAGCAGTACTTC.

This sequence joins TRBV7-3 and TRBJ1-6, with D tentatively TRBD1 (5 bases). CDR3 length: 15 amino acids. V dropped 5 bases and J dropped 7 bases, with 15 bases sitting between them. Germline lookup yields CDR1 SGHTA and CDR2 FQGTGA. The chain's CDR3 is CASSAAAAGNSPLHF. CDR3 bases: TGTGCCAGCAGCGCCGCGGCTGCAGGGAATTCACCCCTCCACTTT. The full variable domain, completed using reference TRBV7-3 and TRBJ1-6, is GAGVSQTPSNKVTEKGKYVELRCDPISGHTALYWYRQSLGQGPEFLIYFQGTGAADDSGLPNDRFFAVRPEGSVSTLKIQRTERGDSAVYLCASSAAAAGNSPLHFGNGTRLTVT.

V and J are TRBV2 and TRBJ1-1, with D perhaps TRBD1 (6 bases). The CDR3 sequence is 14 residues long. V was clipped by 8 bases and J by 3 bases, with 16 bases between them. Germline V lookup: CDR1 SNHLY, CDR2 FYNNEI. CDR3 residues: CASGTGTPDTEAFF. The CDR3, as DNA: TGTGCCAGCGGAACAGGGACGCCTGACACTGAAGCTTTCTTT.

This rearrangement joins TRBV5-1 to TRBJ1-1; D not certain. The CDR3 runs to 13 residues. Per the germline V gene, CDR1 is SGHRS and CDR2 is YFSETQ. The ends were cut back, 4 bases at V and 2 bases at J, with 9 bases in the middle. CDR3 coding DNA: TGCGCCAGCAGCGGGCCGGGCAACACTGAAGCTTTCTTT. Translating it yields CASSGPGNTEAFF. The variable domain in full, with the rest retrieved from reference TRBV5-1 and TRBJ1-1, is KAGVTQTPRYLIKTRGQQVTLSCSPISGHRSVSWYQQTPGQGLQFLFEYFSETQRNKGNFPGRFSGRQFSNSRSEMNVSTLELGDSALYLCASSGPGNTEAFFGQGTRLTVV.